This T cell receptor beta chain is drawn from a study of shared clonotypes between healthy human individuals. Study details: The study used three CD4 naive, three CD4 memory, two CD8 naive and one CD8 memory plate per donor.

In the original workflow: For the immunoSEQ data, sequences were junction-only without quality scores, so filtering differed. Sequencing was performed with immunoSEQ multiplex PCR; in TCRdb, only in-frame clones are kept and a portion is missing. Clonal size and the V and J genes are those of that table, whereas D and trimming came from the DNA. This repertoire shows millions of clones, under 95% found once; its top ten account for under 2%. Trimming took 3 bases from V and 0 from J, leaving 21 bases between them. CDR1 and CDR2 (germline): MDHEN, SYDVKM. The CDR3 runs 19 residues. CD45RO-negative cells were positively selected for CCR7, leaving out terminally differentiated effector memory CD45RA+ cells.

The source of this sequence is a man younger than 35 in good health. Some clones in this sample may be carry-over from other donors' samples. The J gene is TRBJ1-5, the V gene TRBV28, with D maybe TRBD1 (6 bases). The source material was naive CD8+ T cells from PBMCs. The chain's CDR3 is CASSFFGDIVDNSNQPQHF. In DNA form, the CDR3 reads TGTGCCAGCAGTTTCTTTGGGGACATCGTTGACAATAGCAATCAGCCCCAGCATTTT.